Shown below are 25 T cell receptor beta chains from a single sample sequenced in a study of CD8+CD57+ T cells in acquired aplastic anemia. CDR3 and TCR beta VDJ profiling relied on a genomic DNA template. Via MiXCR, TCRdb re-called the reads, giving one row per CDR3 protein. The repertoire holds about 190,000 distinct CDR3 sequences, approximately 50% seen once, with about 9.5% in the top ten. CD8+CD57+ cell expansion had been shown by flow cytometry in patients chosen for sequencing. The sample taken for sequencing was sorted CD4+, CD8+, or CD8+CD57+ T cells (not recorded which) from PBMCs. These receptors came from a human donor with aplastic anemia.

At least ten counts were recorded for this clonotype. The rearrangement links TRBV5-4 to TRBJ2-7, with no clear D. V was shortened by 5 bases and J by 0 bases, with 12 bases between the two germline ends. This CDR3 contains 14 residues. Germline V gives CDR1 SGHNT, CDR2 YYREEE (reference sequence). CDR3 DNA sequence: TGTGCCAGCAGTTCGGGTCTTGACTCCTACGAGCAGTACTTC. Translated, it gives CASSSGLDSYEQYF.

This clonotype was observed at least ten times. The DNA for the CDR3 is TGTGCCAGCAGTACCCGGGACACTGAAGCTTTCTTT. Its protein is CASSTRDTEAFF. The chain has TRBV7-7 and TRBJ1-1, with no clear D. The CDR3 runs 12 residues. Germline V gene sequence: CDR1 SSHAT, CDR2 FNYEAQ (reference sequence). The V gene lost 6 bases and the J gene lost 3 bases, with 8 bases spanning the gap.

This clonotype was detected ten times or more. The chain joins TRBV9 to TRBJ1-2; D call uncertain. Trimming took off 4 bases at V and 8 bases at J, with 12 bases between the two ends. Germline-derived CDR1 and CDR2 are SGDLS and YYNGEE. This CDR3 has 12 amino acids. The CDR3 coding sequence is TGTGCCAGCAGCTTTAGGGAATCAGGCTACACCTTC. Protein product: CASSFRESGYTF. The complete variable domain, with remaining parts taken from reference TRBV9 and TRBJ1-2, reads DSGVTQTPKHLITATGQRVTLRCSPRSGDLSVYWYQQSLDQGLQFLIQYYNGEERAKGNILERFSAQQFPDLHSELNLSSLELGDSALYFCASSFRESGYTFGSGTRLTVV.

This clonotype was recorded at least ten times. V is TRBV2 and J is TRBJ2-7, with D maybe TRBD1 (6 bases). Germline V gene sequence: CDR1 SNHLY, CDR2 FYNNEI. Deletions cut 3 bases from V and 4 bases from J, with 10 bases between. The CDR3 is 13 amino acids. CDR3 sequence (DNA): TGTGCCAGCAGTGACCAAACAGGGTACGAGCAGTACTTC. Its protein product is CASSDQTGYEQYF.

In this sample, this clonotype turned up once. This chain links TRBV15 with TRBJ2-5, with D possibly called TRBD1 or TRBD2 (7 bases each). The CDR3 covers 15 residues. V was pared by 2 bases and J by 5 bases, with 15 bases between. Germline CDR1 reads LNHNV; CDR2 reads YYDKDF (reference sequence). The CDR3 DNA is TGTGCCACCAGCAGATTGGGAGGGGGCAACGAGACCCAGTACTTC. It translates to CATSRLGGGNETQYF.

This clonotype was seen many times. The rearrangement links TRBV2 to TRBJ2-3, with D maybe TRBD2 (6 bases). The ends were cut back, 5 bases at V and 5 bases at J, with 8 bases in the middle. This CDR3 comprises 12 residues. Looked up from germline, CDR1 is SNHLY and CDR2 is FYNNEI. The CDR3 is CASSRLEDTQYF. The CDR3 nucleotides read TGTGCCAGCAGTAGACTAGAAGATACGCAGTATTTT.

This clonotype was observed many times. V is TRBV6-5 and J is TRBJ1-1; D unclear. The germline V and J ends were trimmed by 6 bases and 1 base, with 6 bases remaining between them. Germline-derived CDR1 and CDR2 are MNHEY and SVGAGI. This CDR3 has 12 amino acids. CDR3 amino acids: CASSNRNTEAFF. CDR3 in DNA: TGTGCCAGCAGCAACAGGAACACTGAAGCTTTCTTT.

Written as DNA, the CDR3 is TGTGCCAGCAGTTTGGGGACAGCCGAGCAGTACTTC. Protein sequence: CASSLGTAEQYF. The rearrangement joins TRBV12-3 or TRBV12-4 to TRBJ2-7; 7 bases map to TRBD1. With V trimmed by 3 bases and J by 6 bases, 2 bases remained unmatched. This CDR3 contains 12 residues.

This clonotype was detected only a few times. For the CDR3, the DNA is TGTGCCATCAGCTTGAGGGAGAAGGAGACCCAGTACTTC. It yields the protein CAISLREKETQYF. The rearrangement links TRBV10-3 to TRBJ2-5; TRBD2 might be the D (5 bases). CDR1 and CDR2 (germline): ENHRY, SYGVKD. V lost 6 bases to trimming and J lost 5 bases, with 13 bases between them. The CDR3 has 13 residues.

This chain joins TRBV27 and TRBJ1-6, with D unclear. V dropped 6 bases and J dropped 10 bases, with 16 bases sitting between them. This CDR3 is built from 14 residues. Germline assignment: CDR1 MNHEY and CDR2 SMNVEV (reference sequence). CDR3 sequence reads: CASRLTGHHSPLHF. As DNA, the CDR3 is TGTGCCAGCAGGCTGACCGGGCACCACTCACCCCTCCACTTT.

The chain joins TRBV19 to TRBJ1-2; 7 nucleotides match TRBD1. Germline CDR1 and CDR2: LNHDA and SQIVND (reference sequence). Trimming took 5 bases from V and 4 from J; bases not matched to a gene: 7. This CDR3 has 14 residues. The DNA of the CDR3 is TGTGCCAGTAGTCCAAGAGGGACAGCCTATGGCTACACCTTC. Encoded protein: CASSPRGTAYGYTF.

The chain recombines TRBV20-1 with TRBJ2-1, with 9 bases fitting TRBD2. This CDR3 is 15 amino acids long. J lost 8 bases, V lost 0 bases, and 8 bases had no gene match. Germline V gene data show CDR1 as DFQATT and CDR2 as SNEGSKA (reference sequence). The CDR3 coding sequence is TGCAGTGCTAGAGATCAAGGTAGCGGGAGCCATGAGCAGTTCTTC. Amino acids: CSARDQGSGSHEQFF.

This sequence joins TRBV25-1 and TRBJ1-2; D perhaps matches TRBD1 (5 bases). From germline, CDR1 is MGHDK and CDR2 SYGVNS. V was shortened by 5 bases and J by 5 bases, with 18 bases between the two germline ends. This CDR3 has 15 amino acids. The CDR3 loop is CASSPLGGSQYGYTF. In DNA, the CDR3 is TGTGCCAGCAGTCCTCTGGGGGGGAGTCAATATGGCTACACCTTC.

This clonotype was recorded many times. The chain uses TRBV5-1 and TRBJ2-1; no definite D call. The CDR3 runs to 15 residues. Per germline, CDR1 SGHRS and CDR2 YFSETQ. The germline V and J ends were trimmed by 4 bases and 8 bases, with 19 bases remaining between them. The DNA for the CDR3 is TGCGCCAGCAGCCTCCTTATGGCACACATGGATGAGCAGTTCTTC. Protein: CASSLLMAHMDEQFF.

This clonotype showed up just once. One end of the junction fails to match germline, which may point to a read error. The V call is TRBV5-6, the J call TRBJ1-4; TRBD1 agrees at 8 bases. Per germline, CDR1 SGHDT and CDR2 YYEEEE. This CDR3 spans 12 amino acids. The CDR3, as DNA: TGTGCCAGCAGCTTGGATGGACAGGGACTACTTTTT. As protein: CASSLDGQGLLF.

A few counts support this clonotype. This CDR3 reads CASRLAGNTFF. In nucleotides, the CDR3 is TGTGCCAGTAGGCTAGCGGGAAACACATTCTTC. The rearrangement uses TRBV19 and TRBJ2-1, with TRBD2 identical over 9 bases. V dropped 6 bases and J dropped 16; count of bases not matched to a gene: 7. The CDR3 is 11 amino acids. The germline gives CDR1 LNHDA, CDR2 SQIVND (reference sequence).

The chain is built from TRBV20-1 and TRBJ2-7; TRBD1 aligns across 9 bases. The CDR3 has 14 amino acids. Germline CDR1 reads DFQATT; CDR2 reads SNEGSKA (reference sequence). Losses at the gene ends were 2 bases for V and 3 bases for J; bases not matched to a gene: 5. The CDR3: CSARILGQGYEQYF. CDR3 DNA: TGCAGTGCTAGAATACTGGGACAGGGCTACGAGCAGTACTTC.

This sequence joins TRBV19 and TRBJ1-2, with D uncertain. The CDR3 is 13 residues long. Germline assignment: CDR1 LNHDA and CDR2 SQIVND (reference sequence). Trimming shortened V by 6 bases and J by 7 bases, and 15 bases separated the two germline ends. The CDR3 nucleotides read TGTGCCAGTAGCCCGAGCGCGGGCGGTGGCTACACCTTC. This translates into CASSPSAGGGYTF. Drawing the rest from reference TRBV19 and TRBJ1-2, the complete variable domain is DGGITQSPKYLFRKEGQNVTLSCEQNLNHDAMYWYRQDPGQGLRLIYYSQIVNDFQKGDIAEGYSVSREKKESFPLTVTSAQKNPTAFYLCASSPSAGGGYTFGSGTRLTVV.

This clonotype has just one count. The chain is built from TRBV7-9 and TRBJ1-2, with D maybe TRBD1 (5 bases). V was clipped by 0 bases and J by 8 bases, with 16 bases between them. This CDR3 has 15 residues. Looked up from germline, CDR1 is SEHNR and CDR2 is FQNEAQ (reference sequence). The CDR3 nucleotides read TGTGCCAGCAGCTTAGCGTCTCTAGGGGCGGAAGGCTACACCTTC. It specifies CASSLASLGAEGYTF.

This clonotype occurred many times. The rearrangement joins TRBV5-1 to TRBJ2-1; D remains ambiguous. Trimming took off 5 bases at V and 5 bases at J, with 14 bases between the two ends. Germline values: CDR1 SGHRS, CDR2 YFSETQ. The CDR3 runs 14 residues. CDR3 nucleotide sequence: TGCGCCAGCAGTCTCGTTGCGGCAAACAATGAGCAGTTCTTC. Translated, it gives CASSLVAANNEQFF.

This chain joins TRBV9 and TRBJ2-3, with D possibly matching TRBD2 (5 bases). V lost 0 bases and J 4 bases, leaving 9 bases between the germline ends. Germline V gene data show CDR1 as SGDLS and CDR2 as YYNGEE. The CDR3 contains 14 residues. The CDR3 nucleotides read TGTGCCAGCAGCGTAGCGGGGAGTTCAGATACGCAGTATTTT. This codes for CASSVAGSSDTQYF.

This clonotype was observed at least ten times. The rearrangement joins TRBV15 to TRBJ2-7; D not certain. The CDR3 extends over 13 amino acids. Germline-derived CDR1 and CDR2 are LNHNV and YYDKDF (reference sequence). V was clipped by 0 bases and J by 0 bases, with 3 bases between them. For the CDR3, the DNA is TGTGCCACCAGCAGAGAGGTCTCCTACGAGCAGTACTTC. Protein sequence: CATSREVSYEQYF.

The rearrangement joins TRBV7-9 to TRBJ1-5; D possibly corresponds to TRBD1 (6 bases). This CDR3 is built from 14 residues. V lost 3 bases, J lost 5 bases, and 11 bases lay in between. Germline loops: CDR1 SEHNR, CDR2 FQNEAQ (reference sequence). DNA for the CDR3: TGTGCCAGCAGCTTTGCAGGGGTGGATCAGCCCCAGCATTTT. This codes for CASSFAGVDQPQHF.

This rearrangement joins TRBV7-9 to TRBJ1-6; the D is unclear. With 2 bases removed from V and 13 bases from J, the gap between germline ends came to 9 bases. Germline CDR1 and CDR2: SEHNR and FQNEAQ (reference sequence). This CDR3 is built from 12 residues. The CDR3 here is CASSLSATPLHF. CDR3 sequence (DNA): TGTGCCAGCAGCTTATCTGCTACGCCCCTCCACTTT.

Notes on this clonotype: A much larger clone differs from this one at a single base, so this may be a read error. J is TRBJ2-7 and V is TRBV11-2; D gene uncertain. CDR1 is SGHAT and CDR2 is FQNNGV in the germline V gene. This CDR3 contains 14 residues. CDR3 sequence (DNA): TGTACCAGCAGCTTAGGAGAGAGCTCCTACGAGCAGTACTTC. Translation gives CTSSLGESSYEQYF.